The 29 T cell receptor beta chains presented below share a single source sample, sequenced in a study of shared clonotypes between healthy human individuals. The assay was immunoSEQ multiplex PCR, and TCRdb's table has in-frame clones only and misses some. The data show about 600,000 clones, 95% to 98% seen once. The sequenced sample consisted of naive CD4+ T cells sorted from blood. The subset was: CD45RA+ positively selected. These TCRs come from a woman aged 30 to 39 in good health.

The V call is TRBV14, the J call TRBJ1-1; D is undetermined. The CDR3 length is 14 residues. Germline V gene sequence: CDR1 SGHDN, CDR2 FVKESK. Trimming removed 0 bases from V and 9 bases from J, with 14 bases in between. The CDR3 coding sequence is TGTGCCAGCAGCCAAGAAGTCCCACGCTCCAAAGCTTTCTTT. This sequence encodes CASSQEVPRSKAFF.

CDR3 coding DNA: TGTGCCAGCAGTGCACCGGGACTAGCGACCTACGAGCAGTACTTC. Translating gives CASSAPGLATYEQYF. The V gene is TRBV6-5, the J gene TRBJ2-7; TRBD2 matches at 10 bases. The CDR3 is made up of 15 amino acids. The V gene's germline CDR1 is MNHEY and CDR2 SVGAGI. V shed 5 bases and J 2 bases; nucleotides not matched to a gene: 6.

The chain is built from TRBV28 and TRBJ2-7; perhaps TRBD1 as D (6 bases). This CDR3 contains 14 residues. Between the trimmed V and J ends, which lost 7 bases and 0 bases, there was a span of 13 bases. CDR1 and CDR2 from the germline V gene are MDHEN and SYDVKM. CDR3 bases: TGTGCCAGCACCTACAGACAGGACTCCTACGAGCAGTACTTC. This codes for CASTYRQDSYEQYF.

The chain uses TRBV7-2 and TRBJ2-2; 10 positions agree with TRBD2. The V gene's germline CDR1 is SGHTA and CDR2 FQGNSA. The CDR3 runs 16 residues. V shed 5 bases, J shed 0 bases, and the junction held 3 bases outside the gene matches. The CDR3 bases are TGTGCCAGCAGCGGAACTAGCGGGACGAACACCGGGGAGCTGTTTTTT. Its translation: CASSGTSGTNTGELFF.

The J gene is TRBJ2-7, the V gene TRBV5-1, with a tentative D call TRBD1 (7 bases). The CDR3 covers 14 residues. Trimming stripped 1 base from V and 4 bases from J, with 12 bases between. The germline gives CDR1 SGHRS, CDR2 YFSETQ. In DNA form, the CDR3 reads TGCGCCAGCAGCTTGTGGACAGGAGGGTACGAGCAGTACTTC. Residues: CASSLWTGGYEQYF.

This chain connects TRBV5-8 to TRBJ1-3; the D is unclear. The CDR3 length is 14 residues. Trimming cost V 1 base and J 4 bases, with 9 bases left between them. In germline, CDR1 is SGHTS, CDR2 YDEGEE. CDR3 in amino acids: CASSLRSGGNTIYF. As DNA, the CDR3 is TGTGCCAGCAGCTTGAGGTCAGGCGGAAACACCATATATTTT.

The chain is built from TRBV4-1 and TRBJ2-3; D gene uncertain. There are 14 residues in the CDR3. Germline CDR1 and CDR2: MGHRA and YSYEKL. Trimming took 1 base from V and 6 from J, leaving 11 bases between them. CDR3 protein: CASSQVVSGDTQYF. CDR3 coding DNA: TGCGCCAGCAGCCAAGTAGTGAGTGGGGATACGCAGTATTTT.

The chain has TRBV5-1 and TRBJ2-3; D is perhaps TRBD1 or TRBD2 (6 bases each). The CDR3 loop spans 14 amino acids. V shed 7 bases and J shed 0 bases, with 12 bases lying between them. The germline V gene has CDR1 SGHRS and CDR2 YFSETQ. The CDR3 reads CASLRGQSTDTQYF. The DNA for the CDR3 is TGCGCCAGCCTACGGGGGCAAAGCACAGATACGCAGTATTTT.

The chain has TRBV19 and TRBJ1-5; 11 bases are shared with TRBD1. This CDR3 spans 14 amino acids. From germline, CDR1 is LNHDA and CDR2 SQIVND (reference sequence). With V trimmed by 9 bases and J by 6 bases, 7 bases remained unmatched. The CDR3: CASAGTGGGQPQHF. The CDR3 DNA reads as TGTGCCAGCGCTGGGACAGGGGGGGGTCAGCCCCAGCATTTT.

This clone came up once. The chain links TRBV30 to TRBJ2-3; the D is unclear. From germline, CDR1 is GTSNPN and CDR2 SVGIG (reference sequence). The V gene lost 2 bases and the J gene lost 5 bases, with 5 bases spanning the gap. The length of the CDR3 is 11 residues. CDR3: CAWSPKDTQYF. As DNA, the CDR3 is TGTGCCTGGAGTCCTAAAGATACGCAGTATTTT.

This chain uses TRBV7-2 with TRBJ2-1, with D perhaps assigned TRBD1 or TRBD2 (6 bases each). V lost 1 base to trimming and J lost 4 bases, with 17 bases between them. The CDR3 has 17 amino acids. Germline CDR1 reads SGHTA; CDR2 reads FQGNSA. CDR3 bases: TGTGCCAGCAGCTTAGGCAGGGGACTTTCGCCTTACAATGAGCAGTTCTTC. This translates into CASSLGRGLSPYNEQFF. Combining the CDR3 with reference TRBV7-2 and TRBJ2-1 gives the whole variable domain GAGVSQSPSNKVTEKGKDVELRCDPISGHTALYWYRQSLGQGLEFLIYFQGNSAPDKSGLPSDRFSAERTGGSVSTLTIQRTQQEDSAVYLCASSLGRGLSPYNEQFFGPGTRLTVL.

Note on this clone: Other DNA sequences in this sample translate to the same CDR3. V and J are TRBV20-1 and TRBJ2-7; D perhaps matches TRBD1 (6 bases). V lost 2 bases and J 4 bases, leaving 6 bases between the germline ends. Germline loops: CDR1 DFQATT, CDR2 SNEGSKA (reference sequence). This CDR3 comprises 11 residues. As DNA, the CDR3 is TGCAGTGCTAGAAGGGGGTACGAGCAGTACTTC. Protein product: CSARRGYEQYF.

The chain carries TRBV10-3 and TRBJ2-5; 11 bases align to TRBD1. This CDR3 has 14 residues. Unmatched junction bases numbered 5, after V lost 6 bases and J lost 5 bases. In germline, CDR1 is ENHRY, CDR2 SYGVKD. For the CDR3, the DNA is TGTGCCATCAGCGGACAGGGGGCGGTTGAGACCCAGTACTTC. Translating it yields CAISGQGAVETQYF.

The count of this clone is one. The rearrangement uses TRBV7-4 and TRBJ1-2; D is uncertain. V lost 9 bases to trimming and J lost 8 bases, with 25 bases between them. Germline-derived CDR1 and CDR2 are SGHVT and SQSDAQ. The CDR3 is 15 amino acids. The CDR3 nucleotides read TGTGCCAGAGATTCTATAGACTCTAGTCAGTCGGGCTACACCTTC. Its protein product is CARDSIDSSQSGYTF.

The rearrangement links TRBV7-2 to TRBJ2-2; D is possibly TRBD2 (6 bases). The V and J ends lost 1 base and 2 bases respectively, with 11 bases between them. CDR3 length equals 16 residues. Germline lookup yields CDR1 SGHTA and CDR2 FQGNSA. CDR3 DNA: TGTGCCAGCAGCTTAGGACCCGGGACTAACACCGGGGAGCTGTTTTTT. This gives the protein CASSLGPGTNTGELFF.

The chain combines TRBV27 with TRBJ2-5, with TRBD2 as a possible D gene (6 bases). Matching the DNA end better, TRBJ2-7 makes the J call doubtful. This CDR3 has 12 residues. Germline lookup yields CDR1 MNHEY and CDR2 SMNVEV (reference sequence). Here the CDR3 reads CASSGTGYEQYF. The CDR3, as DNA: TGTGCCAGTTCCGGGACTGGCTACGAGCAGTACTTC.

The chain employs TRBV28 and TRBJ2-2; 7 bases agree with TRBD2. This CDR3 is built from 15 residues. Germline lookup yields CDR1 MDHEN and CDR2 SYDVKM. V lost 0 bases, J lost 6 bases, and 4 bases stayed unmatched. This chain's CDR3 is CASSLWRETSGELFF. Written as DNA, the CDR3 is TGTGCCAGCAGTTTATGGCGGGAGACGTCCGGGGAGCTGTTTTTT.

This CDR3 reads CASSSWTDTQYF. CDR3 nucleotides: TGTGCCAGCAGCTCGTGGACAGATACGCAGTATTTT. This chain uses TRBV7-9 with TRBJ2-3, with D unresolved. The CDR3 spans 12 residues. Germline CDR1 and CDR2: SEHNR and FQNEAQ (reference sequence). Trimming removed 4 bases at V and 3 bases at J, with 5 bases between.

This rearrangement joins TRBV6-1 to TRBJ2-1; the D call may be TRBD1 or TRBD2 (6 bases each). The length of the CDR3 is 15 residues. Germline V CDR1 and CDR2: MNHNS, SASEGT. V shed 2 bases and J shed 12 bases, with 20 bases lying between them. CDR3 sequence reads: CASSELRLRGTGQFF. CDR3 DNA sequence: TGTGCCAGCAGTGAACTCAGGTTAAGGGGGACTGGGCAGTTCTTC.

This clone was counted a single time. This chain links TRBV6-1 with TRBJ2-1; no reliable D call. Germline CDR1 is MNHNS and CDR2 is SASEGT. The V gene lost 6 bases and the J gene lost 2 bases, with 14 bases spanning the gap. The CDR3 length is 15 residues. The CDR3 DNA reads TGTGCCAGCAGAACTTGGACGGAGACCTACAATGAGCAGTTCTTC. This encodes CASRTWTETYNEQFF.

CDR3 nucleotide sequence: TGTGCCAGCAGCTCCCAGTCGGGGGGGAATCAGCCCCAGCATTTT. It codes for CASSSQSGGNQPQHF. V and J are TRBV7-2 and TRBJ1-5; D is possibly TRBD1 (5 bases). The CDR3 has 15 amino acids. The V gene lost 4 bases and the J gene lost 4 bases, with 14 bases spanning the gap. The germline V gene encodes CDR1 SGHTA and CDR2 FQGNSA. Combining the CDR3 with reference TRBV7-2 and TRBJ1-5 gives the whole variable domain GAGVSQSPSNKVTEKGKDVELRCDPISGHTALYWYRQSLGQGLEFLIYFQGNSAPDKSGLPSDRFSAERTGGSVSTLTIQRTQQEDSAVYLCASSSQSGGNQPQHFGDGTRLSIL.

V and J are TRBV19 and TRBJ2-5; D is undetermined. Germline loops: CDR1 LNHDA, CDR2 SQIVND (reference sequence). The CDR3 is 14 residues long. Trimming took off 8 bases at V and 5 bases at J, with 18 bases between the two ends. CDR3 protein: CASFETGRPETQYF. The DNA for the CDR3 is TGTGCCAGTTTTGAGACTGGTAGGCCGGAGACCCAGTACTTC.

The chain employs TRBV28 and TRBJ2-3, with 8 bases fitting TRBD2. This CDR3 contains 19 residues. Trimming took 6 bases from V and 1 from J; bases not matched to a gene: 18. Germline assignment: CDR1 MDHEN and CDR2 SYDVKM. CDR3 amino acids: CASSPRTWSGGGGTDTQYF. CDR3 DNA: TGTGCCAGCAGCCCCCGGACTTGGAGCGGGGGAGGTGGCACAGATACGCAGTATTTT.

The genes are TRBV19 and TRBJ2-7; no clear D. The CDR3 has 14 residues. CDR1 LNHDA and CDR2 SQIVND come from the germline V gene (reference sequence). The V gene lost 0 bases and the J gene lost 6 bases, with 12 bases spanning the gap. Here the CDR3 reads CASSIDGPLTEQYF. Here the CDR3 DNA reads TGTGCCAGTAGTATAGATGGACCGCTCACCGAGCAGTACTTC.

The J gene is TRBJ2-5, the V gene TRBV5-5; maybe TRBD2 (6 bases). The better agreement between TRBJ2-7 and the DNA end casts doubt on the J call. CDR1 and CDR2 from the germline V gene are SGHKS and YYEKEE (reference sequence). CDR3 length: 13 residues. Written as DNA, the CDR3 is TGTGCCAGCAGAAATAGCGGAGGCTACGAGCAGTACTTC. Protein: CASRNSGGYEQYF.

This chain uses TRBV6-5 with TRBJ2-2, with D unresolved. Trimming took off 5 bases at V and 7 bases at J, with 11 bases between the two ends. CDR1 and CDR2 (germline): MNHEY, SVGAGI. This CDR3 spans 13 amino acids. The CDR3 DNA sequence: TGTGCCAGCAGTACCGGGCTCCTCGGGGAGCTGTTTTTT. Its translation: CASSTGLLGELFF.

The chain couples TRBV7-6 to TRBJ2-2; 9 nucleotides agree with TRBD2. This CDR3 region has 18 residues. V lost 4 bases, J lost 5 bases, and 14 bases stayed unmatched. From germline, CDR1 is SGHVS and CDR2 FNYEAQ. The CDR3, as DNA: TGTGCCAGCAGCTCCCGGTGGCGGGAGGGCCGGGGGACCGGGGAGCTGTTTTTT. Residues: CASSSRWREGRGTGELFF.

The chain joins TRBV6-1 to TRBJ1-1; 8 bases are shared with TRBD1. J lost 1 base, V lost 0 bases, and 10 bases had no gene match. CDR3 length: 18 amino acids. Germline CDR1 is MNHNS and CDR2 is SASEGT. In DNA, the CDR3 is TGTGCCAGCAGTGAAGCCGAGCTTGGACAGGGAAAGAACACTGAAGCTTTCTTT. It encodes CASSEAELGQGKNTEAFF.

V usage is TRBV5-1 and J usage is TRBJ2-7; 7 positions match TRBD1. The CDR3 is 13 amino acids. The V gene end was trimmed by 2 bases and the J gene end by 5 bases; junction bases not matched to a gene: 4. Per germline, CDR1 SGHRS and CDR2 YFSETQ. This chain's CDR3 is CASSFRQGHEQYF. The CDR3 region has the DNA TGCGCCAGCAGCTTTAGACAGGGCCACGAGCAGTACTTC. The whole variable domain, filled in from reference TRBV5-1 and TRBJ2-7, reads KAGVTQTPRYLIKTRGQQVTLSCSPISGHRSVSWYQQTPGQGLQFLFEYFSETQRNKGNFPGRFSGRQFSNSRSEMNVSTLELGDSALYLCASSFRQGHEQYFGPGTRLTVT.